One sample yielded the 10 T cell receptor beta chains listed below, sequenced in a study of T cell clonality in common variable immunodeficiency. The study's findings and limits: Common variable immunodeficiency TCR beta sequences reportedly had fewer deletions and N-nucleotide insertions.

Antigen specificity for these receptors is unknown. The table came from immunoSEQ multiplex PCR; TCRdb's copy has only in-frame clones and leaves some out. Listed for the sample are nearly 20,000 clones, none seen a single time. Sequenced input: peripheral blood mononuclear cells. The receptors come from a human donor with common variable immunodeficiency.

This clone was detected many times. The read stops 3 residues short of the end of the CDR3; the missing end is completed from the germline J gene. The genes are TRBV20-1 and TRBJ1-5; TRBD1 aligns across 10 bases. Germline V CDR1 and CDR2: DFQATT, SNEGSKA (reference sequence). The V segment lost 0 bases and the J segment 6 bases; nucleotides outside the gene matches: 5. The CDR3 length is 15 residues. CDR3 sequence reads: CSARDRDRGLQPQHF. Partial CDR3 DNA: TGCAGTGCTAGAGATCGTGACAGGGGGCTTCAGCCC.

Remarks on this clone: The DNA ends 3 residues before the CDR3 does, and the rest of the CDR3 is filled in from the germline J gene. The chain links TRBV18 to TRBJ1-1; D unclear. Trimming shortened V by 5 bases and J by 0 bases, and 7 bases separated the two germline ends. Germline CDR1 KGHSH, CDR2 LQKENI. The CDR3 length is 13 residues. The CDR3 bases that were read are TGTGCCAGCTCATCCGGGGTGAACACTGAA. Protein sequence: CASSSGVNTE. From start to end, the CDR3 is CASSSGVNTEAFF.

This clone was seen at least ten times. From the germline J gene comes the end of the CDR3, since the read stops 3 residues before it. The chain is built from TRBV18 and TRBJ2-7; TRBD2 matches 8 bases. V lost 6 bases to trimming and J lost 5 bases; unmatched junction nucleotides: 15. CDR1 KGHSH and CDR2 LQKENI come from the germline V gene. The CDR3 has 16 residues. The CDR3 sequence is CASSLTGTRGVHEQYF. The covered CDR3 bases are TGTGCCAGCTCCCTTACCGGGACTAGAGGGGTACACGAG.

This clone was counted many times. The read stops 3 residues short of the end of the CDR3; the missing end is completed from the germline J gene. The chain joins TRBV7-2 to TRBJ2-1; 8 bases match TRBD2. Germline V gives CDR1 SGHTA, CDR2 FQGNSA. CDR3 length equals 15 residues. V trimming: 1 base; J trimming: 4 bases; junction bases outside the gene matches: 3. The sequenced CDR3 bases are TGTGCCAGCAGCTTAGTTAGCGGGGAATACAATGAG. It specifies CASSLVSGEYNE. The whole CDR3 protein is CASSLVSGEYNEQFF.

By share, this clone counts as medium-sized (0.01 to 0.1%). The DNA ends 3 residues before the CDR3 does, and the rest of the CDR3 is filled in from the germline J gene. The chain employs TRBV20-1 and TRBJ2-3, with 9 bases identical to TRBD2. CDR3 length: 15 residues. With 3 bases clipped from V and 5 bases from J, the junction kept 9 bases outside the gene matches. Germline loops: CDR1 DFQATT, CDR2 SNEGSKA (reference sequence). The part of the CDR3 DNA that was read is TGCAGTGCTAGTATCGCGGGAGGGAGAATAGATACG. Protein: CSASIAGGRIDT. The CDR3, in full, reads CSASIAGGRIDTQYF.

This clone was seen repeatedly, ten times or more. The read halts 3 residues ahead of the CDR3 end, with the missing end drawn from the germline J gene. The chain carries TRBV6-2 or TRBV6-3 and TRBJ2-7; D is perhaps TRBD1 (5 bases). There are 15 residues in the CDR3. V was shortened by 0 bases and J by 6 bases, with 15 bases between the two germline ends. Germline loops: CDR1 MNHEY, CDR2 SVGEGT. The CDR3 bases that were read are TGTGCCAGCAGTTACTCAGCAGCCAGGGCTAGCGAG. Translated: CASSYSAARASE. The full CDR3 is CASSYSAARASEQYF.

This clone was seen ten or more times. The read finishes 3 residues shy of the CDR3 end, and the germline J gene is used to complete it. This sequence joins TRBV29-1 and TRBJ2-1; 7 nucleotides align to TRBD1. V lost 8 bases, J lost 6 bases, and 7 bases stayed unmatched. The CDR3 has 12 amino acids. Germline-derived CDR1 and CDR2 are SQVTM and ANQGSEA. The CDR3 spells CSYRGQSNEQFF. CDR3 DNA (partial): TGCAGCTACAGGGGACAGTCCAATGAG.

Many counts were recorded for this clone. The read finishes 3 residues shy of the CDR3 end, and the germline J gene is used to complete it. V gene TRBV14 combines with J gene TRBJ2-2, with no clear D. The CDR3 covers 13 residues. The V gene lost 3 bases and the J gene lost 10 bases, with 12 bases spanning the gap. The germline V gene has CDR1 SGHDN and CDR2 FVKESK. The CDR3 loop is CASSQGSSVELFF. The covered CDR3 bases are TGTGCCAGCAGCCAGGGCAGTTCAGTGGAG.

This clone has a count of ten or more. The observed sequence ends 3 residues before the CDR3 terminus, with the missing tail filled in from the germline J gene. V usage is TRBV6-4 and J usage is TRBJ2-2; TRBD2 might be the D (5 bases). The CDR3 has 16 residues. CDR1 is MRHNA and CDR2 is SNTAGT in the germline V gene. Trimming took off 0 bases at V and 6 bases at J, with 14 bases between the two ends. The CDR3 spells CASSDSSGRGPGELFF. Incomplete CDR3 DNA: TGTGCCAGCAGTGACTCCTCCGGTCGCGGGCCCGGGGAG.

This clone was seen many times. With the read ending 3 residues before the CDR3 end, the germline J gene is used to fill in that end. The chain combines TRBV4-1 with TRBJ2-3, with D unclear. CDR1 and CDR2 from the germline V gene are MGHRA and YSYEKL. The germline V and J ends were trimmed by 0 bases and 2 bases, with 6 bases remaining between them. The CDR3 covers 14 residues. CDR3: CASSQDPSTDTQYF. The sequenced part of the CDR3 DNA is TGCGCCAGCAGCCAAGATCCCTCCACAGATACG.